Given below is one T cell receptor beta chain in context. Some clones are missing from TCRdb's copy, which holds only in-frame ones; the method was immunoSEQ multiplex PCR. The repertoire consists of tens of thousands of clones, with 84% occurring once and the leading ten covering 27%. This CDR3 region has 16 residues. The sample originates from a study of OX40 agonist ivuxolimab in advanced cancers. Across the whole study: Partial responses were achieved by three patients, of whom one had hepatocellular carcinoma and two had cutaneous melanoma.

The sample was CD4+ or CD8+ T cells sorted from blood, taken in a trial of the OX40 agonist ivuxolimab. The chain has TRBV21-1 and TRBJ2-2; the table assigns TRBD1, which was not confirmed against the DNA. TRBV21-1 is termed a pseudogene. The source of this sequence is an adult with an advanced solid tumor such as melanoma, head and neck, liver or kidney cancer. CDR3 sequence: CASSLRDRASTGELFF. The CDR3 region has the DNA TGTGCCAGCAGCCTCCGGGACAGGGCTAGCACCGGGGAGCTGTTTTTT.